Listed here is a single TCR beta chain. Graft material was processed, releasing intraepithelial and lamina propria lymphocytes. The data derive from a study of graft-versus-host responses after intestinal transplantation. Study-wide context: Each patient got anti-thymocyte globulin induction, then tacrolimus and steroids for around three years.

The protocol was immunoSEQ multiplex PCR, while the TCRdb copy is restricted to in-frame clones and leaves out a portion. The sample lists about 37,000 clones; about nine tenths were seen once. The sequences come from ileum tissue, collected around seven months after intestinal transplant. The source of this sequence is a human patient who received an intestinal transplant, so some T cells may come from the graft donor.

The CDR3 DNA follows: TGTGCCAGCAGTTTATTAGCCAAAAACATTCAGTACTTC. Protein product: CASSLLAKNIQYF. J is TRBJ2-4 and V is TRBV28; D call uncertain. With 1 base removed from V and 0 bases from J, the gap between germline ends came to 1 base. The CDR3 covers 13 residues. CDR1 and CDR2 (germline): MDHEN, SYDVKM.